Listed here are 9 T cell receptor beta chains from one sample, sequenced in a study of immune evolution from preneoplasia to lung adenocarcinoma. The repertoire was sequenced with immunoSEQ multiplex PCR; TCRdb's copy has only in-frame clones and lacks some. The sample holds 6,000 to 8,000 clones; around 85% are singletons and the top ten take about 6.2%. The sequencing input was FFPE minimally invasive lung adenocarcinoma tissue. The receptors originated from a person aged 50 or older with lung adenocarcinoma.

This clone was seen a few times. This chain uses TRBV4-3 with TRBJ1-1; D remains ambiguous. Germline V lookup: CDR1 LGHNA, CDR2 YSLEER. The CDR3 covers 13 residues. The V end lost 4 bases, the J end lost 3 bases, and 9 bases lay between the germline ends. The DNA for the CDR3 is TGCGCCAGCAGCCCGTTCTTGGACACTGAAGCTTTCTTT. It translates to CASSPFLDTEAFF.

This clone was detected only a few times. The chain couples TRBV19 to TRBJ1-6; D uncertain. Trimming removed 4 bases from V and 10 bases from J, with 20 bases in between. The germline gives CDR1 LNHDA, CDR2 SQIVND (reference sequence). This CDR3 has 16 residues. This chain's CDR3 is CASSSLSSWVYSPLHF. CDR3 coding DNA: TGTGCCAGTAGTAGTTTAAGCAGTTGGGTGTACTCACCCCTCCACTTT.

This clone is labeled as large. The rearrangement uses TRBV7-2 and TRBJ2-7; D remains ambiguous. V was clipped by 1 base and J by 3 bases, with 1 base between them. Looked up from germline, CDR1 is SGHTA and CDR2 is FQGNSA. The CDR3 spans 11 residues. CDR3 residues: CASSLDYEQYF. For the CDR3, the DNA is TGTGCCAGCAGCTTAGACTACGAGCAGTACTTC.

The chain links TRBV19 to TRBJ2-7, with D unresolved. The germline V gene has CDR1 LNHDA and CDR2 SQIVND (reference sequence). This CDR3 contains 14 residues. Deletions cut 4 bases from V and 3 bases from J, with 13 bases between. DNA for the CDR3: TGTGCCAGTAGTAGGTCAGGAACACTCTACGAGCAGTACTTC. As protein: CASSRSGTLYEQYF.

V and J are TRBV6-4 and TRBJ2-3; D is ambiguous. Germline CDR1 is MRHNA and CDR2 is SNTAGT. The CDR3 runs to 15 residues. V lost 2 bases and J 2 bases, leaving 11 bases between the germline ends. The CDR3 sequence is CASSDGPHYTDTQYF. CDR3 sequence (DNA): TGTGCCAGCAGTGACGGGCCTCACTACACAGATACGCAGTATTTT.

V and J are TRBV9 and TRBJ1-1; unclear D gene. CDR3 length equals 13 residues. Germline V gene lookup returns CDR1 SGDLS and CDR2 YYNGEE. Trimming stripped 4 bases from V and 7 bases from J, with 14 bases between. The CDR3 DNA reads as TGTGCCAGCAGCCCCCAGACTTGGGGTGAAGCTTTCTTT. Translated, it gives CASSPQTWGEAFF.

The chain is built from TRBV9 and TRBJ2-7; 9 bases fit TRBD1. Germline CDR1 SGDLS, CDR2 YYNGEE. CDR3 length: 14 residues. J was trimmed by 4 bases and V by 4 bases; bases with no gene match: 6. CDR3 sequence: CASSPGQGIYEQYF. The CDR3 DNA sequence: TGTGCCAGCAGCCCGGGACAGGGTATATACGAGCAGTACTTC.

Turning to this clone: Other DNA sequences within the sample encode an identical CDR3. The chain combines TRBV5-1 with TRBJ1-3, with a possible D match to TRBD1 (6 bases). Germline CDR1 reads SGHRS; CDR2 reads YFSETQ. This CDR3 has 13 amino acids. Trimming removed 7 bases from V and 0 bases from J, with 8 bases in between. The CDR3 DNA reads TGCGCCAGCGCAGGGGACTCTGGAAACACCATATATTTT. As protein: CASAGDSGNTIYF.

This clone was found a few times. The CDR3 DNA follows: TGTGCCAGTAGCTCGGGACTCTTCACCGGGGAGCTGTTTTTT. Encoded protein: CASSSGLFTGELFF. V usage is TRBV19 and J usage is TRBJ2-2; tentative D call: TRBD2 (6 bases). With 6 bases removed from V and 4 bases from J, the gap between germline ends came to 12 bases. The CDR3 contains 14 residues. Germline values: CDR1 LNHDA, CDR2 SQIVND (reference sequence).